This T cell receptor (beta chain) was identified during a study of cytomegalovirus exposure and HLA in healthy donors. An approximately 120-subject validation cohort, separate from the approximately 670-subject first cohort, supplied the donors. Clones were sequenced by immunoSEQ multiplex PCR, and TCRdb holds only the in-frame ones, with some missing. This table holds about 98,000 clones, approximately 88% found once. Trimming pared 2 bases from V and 7 bases from J, leaving 9 bases between. CDR1 and CDR2 from the germline V gene are SGHVS and FNYEAQ. There are 14 residues in the CDR3. To note about this clone: Its antigen is not identified.

The study's findings and limits: Three chains linked to CMV were shown in vitro to be specific for CMV antigens.

The chain employs TRBV7-6 and TRBJ1-6, with D hard to call. The sequencing sample was made of PBMCs. The origin of this receptor is a woman aged 30 to 39 in good health and CMV-seronegative. The CDR3 protein is CASSLNVRNSPLHF. The CDR3 DNA reads TGTGCCAGCAGCTTAAACGTGAGAAATTCACCCCTCCACTTT.